These T cell receptor beta chains were read from a single sample in a study of T cells in Graves' hyperthyroidism and ophthalmopathy. MiXCR, applied by TCRdb to the multiplex PCR reads, yields one record per CDR3 protein. The sample records approximately 380,000 distinct CDR3 sequences, 11% to 15% being singletons. The sequenced material came from blood. Receptor source: a man in his forties or fifties with Graves' ophthalmopathy. CDR3s include the opening cysteine and the closing phenylalanine or tryptophan. The D gene is left open where the match is weak. Clone size appears in some rows only: once, few, many, or a class for an expanded clone.

v_call	d_call	clone_size	j_call	cdr3_aa	cdr3_nt
TRBV27	.	few	TRBJ2-3	CASSTLVADTQYF	TGTGCCAGCAGTACACTCGTGGCAGATACGCAGTATTTT
TRBV3-1	TRBD1	many	TRBJ1-5	CASSQGGQGVQPQHF	TGTGCCAGCAGCCAAGGGGGACAGGGAGTTCAGCCCCAGCATTTT
TRBV10-1	TRBD1	many	TRBJ2-7	CATYKSGTESSYEQYF	TGCGCCACATATAAATCCGGGACAGAGAGCTCCTACGAGCAGTACTTC
TRBV19	.	.	TRBJ1-2	CASSIVLLRSKDYGYTF	TGTGCCAGTAGTATAGTTTTACTGAGGTCAAAGGACTATGGCTACACCTTC
TRBV5-1	TRBD1	many	TRBJ2-1	CASSVGQFANEQFF	TGCGCCAGCAGCGTGGGACAGTTTGCCAACGAGCAGTTCTTC
TRBV12-5	TRBD1	.	TRBJ2-2	CASGLPRTGNTGELFF	TGTGCTAGTGGTTTGCCAAGGACAGGGAACACCGGGGAGCTGTTTTTT
TRBV5-1	TRBD1	many	TRBJ1-1	CASSRDDRDTEAFF	TGCGCCAGCAGCAGAGACGACAGGGACACTGAAGCTTTCTTT
TRBV11-2	.	many	TRBJ1-5	CASSLRGRLNQPQHF	TGTGCCAGCAGCTTAAGGGGCAGGCTCAATCAGCCCCAGCATTTT
TRBV29-1	.	few	TRBJ2-7	CSVAKSSYEQYF	TGCAGCGTTGCCAAGTCCTCCTACGAGCAGTACTTC
TRBV20-1	TRBD2	many	TRBJ2-2	CSAAGTSWTGELFF	TGCAGTGCAGCCGGGACTAGCTGGACCGGGGAGCTGTTTTTT
TRBV28	.	many	TRBJ1-1	CASSLVYRNTEAFF	TGTGCCAGCAGTTTAGTCTACAGGAACACTGAAGCTTTCTTT
TRBV5-6	.	many	TRBJ1-1	CASSPTGTTRAFF	TGTGCCAGCAGCCCCACAGGGACGACGCGAGCTTTCTTT
TRBV13	.	.	TRBJ1-3	CASSLTRDGGNTIYF	TGTGCCAGCAGCTTAACCAGGGATGGAGGAAACACCATATATTTT
TRBV7-8	.	many	TRBJ2-1	CASSISLGVRRPADEQFF	TGTGCCAGCAGCATCTCCCTAGGGGTCCGACGGCCGGCGGATGAGCAGTTCTTC
TRBV3-1	.	many	TRBJ2-5	CASSLRSPAETQYF	TGTGCCAGCAGCCTCCGCTCACCGGCAGAGACCCAGTACTTC
TRBV2	.	many	TRBJ2-5	CASSEVSGWGAQYF	TGTGCCAGCAGTGAAGTCAGCGGGTGGGGGGCCCAGTACTTC
TRBV7-6	.	.	TRBJ2-3	CASSLVSWGITPTDTQYF	TGTGCCAGCAGCTTAGTCTCCTGGGGAATCACTCCCACAGATACGCAGTATTTT
TRBV11-1	.	many	TRBJ2-7	CASSRTGHGTYEQYF	TGTGCCAGCAGCAGGACGGGACACGGGACCTACGAGCAGTACTTC
TRBV28	.	few	TRBJ2-1	CASSLSLSEQFF	TGTGCCAGCAGTTTGAGCCTCAGTGAGCAGTTCTTC
TRBV7-9	.	few	TRBJ2-1	CASYQRQGQSNEQFF	TGTGCCAGCTACCAGCGGCAGGGGCAAAGCAATGAGCAGTTCTTC
TRBV28	TRBD2	many	TRBJ2-1	CASSLYSSGLYNEQFF	TGTGCCAGCAGTTTATATTCTAGCGGGTTATACAATGAGCAGTTCTTC
TRBV12-3/TRBV12-4	.	few	TRBJ1-5	CASSLEGRKPQHF	TGTGCCAGCAGTTTAGAGGGGAGGAAGCCCCAGCATTTT
TRBV3-1	.	many	TRBJ1-2	CASSQARGQGGYTF	TGTGCCAGCAGCCAAGCCAGGGGCCAAGGGGGCTACACCTTC
TRBV7-2	TRBD2	many	TRBJ2-1	CASSLERGNEQFF	TGTGCCAGCAGCTTAGAGCGGGGCAATGAGCAGTTCTTC
TRBV7-7	.	many	TRBJ2-5	CASSLAAGQETQYF	TGTGCTAGCAGCTTAGCGGCAGGGCAAGAGACCCAGTACTTC
TRBV7-9	.	many	TRBJ2-5	CASSLVRGIQESQYF	TGTGCCAGCAGCTTAGTCCGCGGGATACAAGAATCCCAGTACTTC
TRBV3-1	.	many	TRBJ2-5	CASSHRETQYF	TGTGCCAGCAGCCACAGAGAGACCCAGTACTTC
TRBV20-1	.	many	TRBJ1-3	CSGRDGVAGNTIYF	TGCAGTGGCCGGGATGGTGTGGCTGGAAACACCATATATTTT